This T cell receptor beta chain was recorded in a study of T-cell memory formation after mild COVID-19. Study conclusions and caveats: Prior to infection, memory already included some responding clones, suggesting cross-reactive memory joined.

Points on this clonotype: What it binds is unknown.

This CDR3 comprises 16 residues. The V gene end was trimmed by 1 base and the J gene end by 2 bases; junction bases not matched to a gene: 1. CDR1 is WSHSY, CDR2 SAAADI, per germline. TCRdb recomputed calls from the 5' RACE reads with MiXCR, one row per CDR3 protein. Of 300,000 to 350,000 distinct CDR3 sequences listed, approximately 12% were seen once; the top ten hold 20% to 25%. The specimen was PBMCs or a T cell subset sorted from them (not recorded which). This sequence joins TRBV10-2 and TRBJ2-2; 10 nucleotides line up with TRBD2. The clonotype originates from a young man who had mild COVID-19 (a few samples of this study predate the infection). Cell type and time point are not known. The CDR3, as DNA: TGCGCCAGCAGTGAGTTAGCGGGGGGCAACACCGGGGAGCTGTTTTTT. Translation gives CASSELAGGNTGELFF.